One and the same sample provided the 11 T cell receptor beta chains below, sequenced in a study of molecular identifiers for immune sequencing clone quantification (dated by TCRdb to 2016 to 2019). The library was produced with PCR. Reads for this sample came from an Illumina HiSeq 4000. The public reads were reanalyzed by TCRdb: fastp trimming at Q25, MiXCR alignment, in-frame beta chains only. Rows are unified per CDR3 protein, each entry keeping the most common DNA and genes. The sample includes 20,000 to 30,000 distinct CDR3 sequences, with roughly 15% observed a single time. 0.8% to 1% of the sample belongs to the ten largest clones. The sample comprised naive CD8+ T cells from blood, with Jurkat cell RNA spiked in. This sample's cell subset or site label indicates: FACS-sorted CD8+CD4-CCR7+CD45RA+ naive T cells. The receptors come from a human donor in good health. Some libraries in this study had Jurkat cell RNA spiked in.

This clonotype was detected ten times or more. This sequence joins TRBV9 and TRBJ1-1; tentative D call: TRBD1 (5 bases). Germline V CDR1 and CDR2: SGDLS, YYNGEE. Trimming shortened V by 3 bases and J by 0 bases, and 15 bases separated the two germline ends. There are 16 residues in the CDR3. The CDR3 sequence: CASSDERDSMNTEAFF. Here the CDR3 DNA reads TGTGCCAGCAGCGACGAACGGGACTCCATGAACACTGAAGCTTTCTTT.

The table lists this clonotype with many counts. The chain has TRBV13 and TRBJ2-2, with D possibly TRBD2 on 5 matching bases. Germline V gives CDR1 PRHDT, CDR2 FYEKMQ (reference sequence). CDR3 length: 15 amino acids. The ends were cut back, 5 bases at V and 1 base at J, with 11 bases in the middle. The CDR3 region is CASSLTGKNTGELFF. CDR3 nucleotides: TGTGCCAGCAGCCTAACCGGGAAGAACACCGGGGAGCTGTTTTTT.

This clonotype came up a few times. A much larger clone is a single base away; this may be a read error. J is TRBJ1-1 and V is TRBV29-1; 7 bases fit TRBD1. The V gene's germline CDR1 is SQVTM and CDR2 ANQGSEA. This CDR3 is 12 amino acids long. The CDR3 here is CSARDSNTEALF. The CDR3 nucleotides read TGCAGCGCCCGGGACAGCAACACTGAAGCTCTCTTT.

This clonotype showed up many times. J is TRBJ1-5 and V is TRBV7-9; D might be TRBD1 (5 bases). Looked up from germline, CDR1 is SEHNR and CDR2 is FQNEAQ (reference sequence). The CDR3 covers 12 residues. Trimming removed 5 bases from V and 9 bases from J, with 11 bases in between. For the CDR3, the DNA is TGTGCCAGCAGCCTAGGGGAGGGGCCCCAGCATTTT. It is translated as CASSLGEGPQHF. The complete variable domain, with remaining parts taken from reference TRBV7-9 and TRBJ1-5, reads DTGVSQNPRHKITKRGQNVTFRCDPISEHNRLYWYRQTLGQGPEFLTYFQNEAQLEKSRLLSDRFSAERPKGSFSTLEIQRTEQGDSAMYLCASSLGEGPQHFGDGTRLSIL.

The table lists this clonotype with many counts. The chain has TRBV7-9 and TRBJ1-2; no reliable D call. The V gene lost 1 base and the J gene lost 0 bases, with 15 bases spanning the gap. Germline V gene data show CDR1 as SEHNR and CDR2 as FQNEAQ (reference sequence). The CDR3 is made up of 17 amino acids. The CDR3: CASSLERSRPTNYGYTF. Here the CDR3 DNA reads TGTGCCAGCAGCTTAGAAAGAAGCAGGCCGACTAACTATGGCTACACCTTC. The whole variable domain, filled in from reference TRBV7-9 and TRBJ1-2, reads DTGVSQNPRHKITKRGQNVTFRCDPISEHNRLYWYRQTLGQGPEFLTYFQNEAQLEKSRLLSDRFSAERPKGSFSTLEIQRTEQGDSAMYLCASSLERSRPTNYGYTFGSGTRLTVV.

Note on this clonotype: A much larger clone is a single base away; this may be a read error. The J gene is TRBJ2-6, the V gene TRBV19; D is ambiguous. CDR3 length: 13 amino acids. Germline loops: CDR1 LNHDA, CDR2 SQIVND (reference sequence). CDR3 coding DNA: TGTGCCAGCCAGAGCTCTGGGGTCAACGTCCTGACTTTC. Amino acid sequence: CASQSSGVNVLTF.

This clonotype was found many times. The V call is TRBV7-2, the J call TRBJ2-1; no clear D gene. This CDR3 region has 14 residues. V shed 2 bases and J shed 7 bases, with 12 bases lying between them. The germline V gene encodes CDR1 SGHTA and CDR2 FQGNSA. CDR3 region: CASSLILPGNEQFF. The CDR3 nucleotides read TGTGCCAGCAGCTTAATTCTTCCTGGTAATGAGCAGTTCTTC.

The J gene is TRBJ2-7, the V gene TRBV7-6, with 7 bases that match TRBD1. The length of the CDR3 is 14 residues. The germline V gene has CDR1 SGHVS and CDR2 FNYEAQ. V shed 2 bases, J shed 12 bases, and the junction held 13 bases outside the gene matches. In nucleotides, the CDR3 is TGTGCCAGCAGCTTATCGGCAGGAACGAGGGGGCGGTACTTC. This gives the protein CASSLSAGTRGRYF.

The sample holds many counts of this clonotype. The V and J genes are TRBV13 and TRBJ2-2; D is unclear. V lost 5 bases and J 1 base, leaving 14 bases between the germline ends. There are 16 residues in the CDR3. Germline V gives CDR1 PRHDT, CDR2 FYEKMQ (reference sequence). Here the CDR3 reads CASSHSVQQNTGELFF. The CDR3 bases are TGTGCCAGCAGCCATTCCGTTCAACAGAACACCGGGGAGCTGTTTTTT.

On this clonotype: Since a much larger clone is just one base distant, this may be a read error. The chain carries TRBV20-1 and TRBJ1-1; D call uncertain. Germline V gene sequence: CDR1 DFQATT, CDR2 SNEGSKA (reference sequence). Trimming stripped 2 bases from V and 8 bases from J, with 24 bases between. CDR3 length equals 16 residues. This CDR3 reads CSARNRAYSQRSEAFF. The CDR3 DNA is TGCAGTGCTAGAAATCGGGCCTACAGCCAGCGTTCGGAAGCTTTCTTT.

As to this clonotype: A read error may account for a junction end that differs from germline. The V call is TRBV30, the J call TRBJ1-4, with D unclear. The CDR3 is 13 amino acids. CDR1 is GTSNPN and CDR2 is SVGIG in the germline V gene (reference sequence). In DNA, the CDR3 is TGTGCCTGGAGTGCCCAGCTTAATGAAAGACTGTTTTTT. It is translated as CAWSAQLNERLFF.